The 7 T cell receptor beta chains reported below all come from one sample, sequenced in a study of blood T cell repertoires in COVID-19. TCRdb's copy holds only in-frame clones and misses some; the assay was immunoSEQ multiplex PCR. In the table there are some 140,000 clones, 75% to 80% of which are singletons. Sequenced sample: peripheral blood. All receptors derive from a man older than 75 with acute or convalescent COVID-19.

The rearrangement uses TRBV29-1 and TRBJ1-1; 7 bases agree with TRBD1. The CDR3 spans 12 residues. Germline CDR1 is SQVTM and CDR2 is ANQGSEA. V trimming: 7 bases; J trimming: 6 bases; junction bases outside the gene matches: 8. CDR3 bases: TGCAGCGCCGAGGGGGCAGGCGCTGAAGCTTTCTTT. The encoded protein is CSAEGAGAEAFF.

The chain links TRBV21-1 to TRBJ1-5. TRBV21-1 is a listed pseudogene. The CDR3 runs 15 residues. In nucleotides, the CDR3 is TGTGCCAGCAGGAAATGGGAGGGCAGGAATCAGCCCCAGCATTTT. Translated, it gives CASRKWEGRNQPQHF.

The CDR3 DNA reads as TGTGCAAGTCGCTTACCGCCGGGGGGGCTAAACTATGGCTACACCTTC. It encodes CASRLPPGGLNYGYTF. The V gene is TRBV12-2, the J gene TRBJ1-2. TRBV12-2 is listed as a pseudogene. This CDR3 spans 16 amino acids.

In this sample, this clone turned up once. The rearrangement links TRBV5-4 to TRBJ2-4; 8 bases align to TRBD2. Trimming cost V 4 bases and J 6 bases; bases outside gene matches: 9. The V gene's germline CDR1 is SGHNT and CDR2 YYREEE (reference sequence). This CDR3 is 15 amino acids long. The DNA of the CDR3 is TGTGCCAGCAGCCACCCCGGACTAGCTGGAAACATTCAGTACTTC. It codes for CASSHPGLAGNIQYF.

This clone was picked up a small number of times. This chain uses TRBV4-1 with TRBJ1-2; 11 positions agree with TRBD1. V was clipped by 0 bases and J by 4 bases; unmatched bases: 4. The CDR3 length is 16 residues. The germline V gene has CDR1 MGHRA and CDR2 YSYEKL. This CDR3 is CASSQDWGQGVYGYTF. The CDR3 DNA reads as TGCGCCAGCAGCCAAGATTGGGGACAGGGGGTCTATGGCTACACCTTC.

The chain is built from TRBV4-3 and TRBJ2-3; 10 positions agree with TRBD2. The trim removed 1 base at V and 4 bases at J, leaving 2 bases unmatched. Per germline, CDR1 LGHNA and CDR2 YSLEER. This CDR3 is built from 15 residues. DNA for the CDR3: TGCGCCAGCAGCCAAGGGAGCGGGGGGGCAGATACGCAGTATTTT. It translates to CASSQGSGGADTQYF.

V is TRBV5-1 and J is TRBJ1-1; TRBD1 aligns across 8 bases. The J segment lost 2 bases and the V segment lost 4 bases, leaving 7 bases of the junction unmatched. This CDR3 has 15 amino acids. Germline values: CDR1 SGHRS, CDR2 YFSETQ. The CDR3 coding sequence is TGCGCCAGCAGCAGAGGACAGGGCCCCAACACTGAAGCTTTCTTT. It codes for CASSRGQGPNTEAFF. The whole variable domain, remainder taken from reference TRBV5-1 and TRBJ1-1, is KAGVTQTPRYLIKTRGQQVTLSCSPISGHRSVSWYQQTPGQGLQFLFEYFSETQRNKGNFPGRFSGRQFSNSRSEMNVSTLELGDSALYLCASSRGQGPNTEAFFGQGTRLTVV.